A selection of T cell receptor beta chains follows, all from one sample in a study of early T cells in non-severe SARS-CoV-2 infection. MiXCR, applied by TCRdb to the 5' RACE reads, yields one record per CDR3 protein. The sample comprises 80,000 to 95,000 distinct CDR3 sequences, roughly 17% of which are singletons, and about 5% rests with the top ten. Sample: whole blood, taken at baseline. All receptors come from an adult who was a healthcare worker with PCR-confirmed SARS-CoV-2 infection or an uninfected control (not recorded which). The CDR3 runs from the conserved cysteine through the conserved F or W. D genes are given only for firm matches. Clone size appears in some rows only: once, few, many, or a class for an expanded clone.

NA,few,TRBJ1-1,TRBV4-3,CASSQVSAGENTEAFF,TGCGCCAGCAGCCAAGTTTCGGCAGGAGAAAACACTGAAGCTTTCTTT
TRBD1,NA,TRBJ2-2,TRBV12-3/TRBV12-4,CAGFTGQGGAGELFF,TGTGCCGGTTTCACGGGACAGGGGGGCGCCGGGGAGCTGTTTTTT
NA,NA,TRBJ2-3,TRBV5-5,CASSLVPVTDTQYF,TGTGCCAGCAGCTTGGTCCCTGTAACAGATACGCAGTATTTT
NA,NA,TRBJ1-6,TRBV7-3,CASSVSSSYNSPLHF,TGTGCCAGCAGCGTAAGCAGCTCCTATAATTCACCCCTCCACTTT
NA,few,TRBJ2-7,TRBV4-1,CASSHLPGAYEQYF,TGCGCCAGCAGCCACTTGCCAGGTGCCTACGAGCAGTACTTC
NA,NA,TRBJ2-5,TRBV5-1,CASSLGELGETQYF,TGCGCCAGCAGCTTGGGGGAGTTAGGAGAGACCCAGTACTTC
NA,NA,TRBJ2-7,TRBV27,CASSWGAGEQYF,TGTGCCAGCAGTTGGGGGGCAGGCGAGCAGTACTTC
NA,NA,TRBJ2-5,TRBV5-4,CASSSQGGAGETQYF,TGTGCCAGCAGCTCCCAAGGGGGGGCCGGGGAGACCCAGTACTTC
NA,many,TRBJ2-6,TRBV20-1,CSASQAGTGSGANVLTF,TGCAGTGCTAGTCAGGCCGGGACGGGCTCTGGGGCCAACGTCCTGACTTTC
NA,few,TRBJ2-5,TRBV4-1,CASSQEGTQYF,TGCGCCAGCAGCCAAGAGGGGACCCAGTACTTC
NA,NA,TRBJ2-3,TRBV6-2/TRBV6-3,CASSLQETDTQYF,TGTGCCAGCAGTTTACAGGAGACAGATACGCAGTATTTT
NA,NA,TRBJ2-7,TRBV10-2,CASSDRLQYF,TGCGCCAGCAGTGATAGACTGCAGTACTTC
NA,NA,TRBJ2-2,TRBV5-5,CASSLWGPNTGELFF,TGTGCCAGCAGCTTGTGGGGGCCTAACACCGGGGAGCTGTTTTTT
NA,few,TRBJ2-2,TRBV7-7,CASSLVEGDTGELFF,TGTGCCAGCAGCTTAGTAGAAGGGGACACCGGGGAGCTGTTTTTT
NA,few,TRBJ1-1,TRBV12-3/TRBV12-4,CASSLGQIEAFF,TGTGCCAGCAGTCTAGGACAGATTGAAGCTTTCTTT
TRBD1,NA,TRBJ2-1,TRBV28,CASSLPDGTGSNEQFF,TGTGCCAGCAGTTTACCCGACGGGACAGGGAGCAATGAGCAGTTCTTC
TRBD2,NA,TRBJ2-3,TRBV11-2,CASSLRLAGGDTQYF,TGTGCCAGCAGCTTACGACTAGCGGGAGGAGATACGCAGTATTTT
TRBD2,many,TRBJ2-5,TRBV5-1,CASSLAASGRQETQYF,TGCGCCAGCAGCTTGGCGGCTAGCGGGAGACAAGAGACCCAGTACTTC
NA,NA,TRBJ2-7,TRBV11-2,CASSGTQKIGEQYF,TGTGCCAGCTCCGGGACCCAAAAGATCGGCGAGCAGTACTTC
NA,many,TRBJ2-7,TRBV3-1,CASRKKWADYEQYF,TGTGCCAGCAGAAAGAAGTGGGCGGACTACGAGCAGTACTTC
TRBD2,NA,TRBJ2-1,TRBV4-1,CASSPGLAGGEQFF,TGCGCCAGCAGCCCAGGACTAGCGGGAGGTGAGCAGTTCTTC
TRBD2,NA,TRBJ2-7,TRBV20-1,CSARMIREGFEQYF,TGCAGTGCTAGGATGATCAGGGAGGGCTTCGAGCAGTACTTC
TRBD2,few,TRBJ2-7,TRBV28,CASSLTGGSRSYEQYF,TGTGCCAGCAGTTTAACGGGGGGGTCGAGGTCCTACGAGCAGTACTTC
TRBD2,few,TRBJ2-1,TRBV7-9,CASSLAMTSGRPDNEQFF,TGTGCCAGCAGCTTAGCGATGACTAGCGGGAGGCCCGACAATGAGCAGTTCTTC
NA,few,TRBJ2-7,TRBV7-2,CASSLEAGSYEQYF,TGTGCCAGCAGCTTAGAGGCAGGCTCCTACGAGCAGTACTTC
NA,NA,TRBJ2-7,TRBV28,CASSLGSLRIHEQYF,TGTGCCAGCAGTTTGGGATCCCTAAGAATTCACGAGCAGTACTTC
NA,few,TRBJ1-1,TRBV20-1,CSAREGRDNTEAFF,TGCAGTGCTAGAGAGGGCAGGGATAACACTGAAGCTTTCTTT
TRBD1,few,TRBJ2-5,TRBV12-3/TRBV12-4,CASRLQGEETQYF,TGTGCCAGCAGGCTACAGGGGGAAGAGACCCAGTACTTC
NA,few,TRBJ2-2,TRBV6-2/TRBV6-3,CARIINHTGELFF,TGTGCCAGGATTATCAATCACACCGGGGAGCTGTTTTTT
NA,few,TRBJ1-5,TRBV7-2,CASSLVVSSNQPQHF,TGTGCCAGCAGCTTAGTGGTGTCAAGCAATCAGCCCCAGCATTTT
NA,many,TRBJ2-1,TRBV7-3,CASSSPDRPNEQFF,TGTGCCAGCAGCTCCCCGGACAGACCCAATGAGCAGTTCTTC
NA,NA,TRBJ2-3,TRBV3-1,CASSQDLFAGGDTQYF,TGTGCCAGCAGCCAAGATCTCTTTGCGGGCGGCGATACGCAGTATTTT
NA,few,TRBJ2-7,TRBV4-1,CASSQDNSAGEQYF,TGCGCCAGCAGCCAAGACAACAGTGCGGGCGAGCAGTACTTC
TRBD1,many,TRBJ1-2,TRBV24-1,CATSDTQGTGNFYGYTF,TGTGCCACCAGTGATACCCAAGGGACAGGGAACTTCTATGGCTACACCTTC
NA,NA,TRBJ2-3,TRBV2,CASLHLISTDTQYF,TGTGCCAGCCTACATCTGATTAGCACAGATACGCAGTATTTT
NA,NA,TRBJ2-2,TRBV6-5,CASSPAAFGELFF,TGTGCCAGCAGTCCCGCCGCCTTCGGGGAGCTGTTTTTT
TRBD1,few,TRBJ2-3,TRBV12-5,CASGPGQGAGADTQYF,TGTGCTAGTGGACCGGGACAGGGGGCAGGAGCAGATACGCAGTATTTT
TRBD2,many,TRBJ2-1,TRBV27,CASMGAGSLYNEQFF,TGTGCCAGCATGGGAGCGGGATCTCTTTACAATGAGCAGTTCTTC
TRBD2,NA,TRBJ2-1,TRBV7-9,CASRSLAAAAYNEQFF,TGTGCCAGCAGAAGCCTAGCGGCGGCCGCCTACAATGAGCAGTTCTTC
TRBD2,NA,TRBJ2-3,TRBV6-2/TRBV6-3,CASSYSTLAGTDTQYF,TGTGCCAGCAGTTACTCGACACTAGCGGGCACAGATACGCAGTATTTT
TRBD2,once,TRBJ2-1,TRBV18,CASSPRLAGRFYNEQFF,TGTGCCAGCTCACCTCGGTTAGCGGGACGGTTCTACAATGAGCAGTTCTTC
NA,NA,TRBJ2-3,TRBV28,CASSFYASTDTQYF,TGTGCCAGCAGTTTCTACGCGAGCACAGATACGCAGTATTTT
TRBD2,NA,TRBJ2-1,TRBV28,CASSFELAGPSYNEQFF,TGTGCCAGCAGTTTTGAGTTAGCGGGACCCTCCTACAATGAGCAGTTCTTC
NA,NA,TRBJ2-3,TRBV9,CASSVGQITDTQYF,TGTGCCAGCAGCGTAGGACAGATCACAGATACGCAGTATTTT
NA,few,TRBJ1-2,TRBV12-3/TRBV12-4,CASQVYYGYTF,TGTGCCAGCCAGGTTTACTATGGCTACACCTTC
NA,few,TRBJ1-2,TRBV7-9,CASSLDGNIYGYTF,TGTGCCAGCAGCTTAGATGGAAATATCTATGGCTACACCTTC
TRBD2,NA,TRBJ2-5,TRBV6-5,CASSFSGTSGSVAETQYF,TGTGCCAGCAGTTTCTCCGGGACTAGCGGGAGTGTCGCAGAGACCCAGTACTTC
TRBD1,few,TRBJ1-3,TRBV7-6,CASSQGQGDGNTIYF,TGTGCCAGCAGTCAAGGACAGGGGGACGGAAACACCATATATTTT
NA,NA,TRBJ2-5,TRBV18,CASSRGLQETQYF,TGTGCCAGCTCACGGGGCCTTCAAGAGACCCAGTACTTC
NA,NA,TRBJ2-7,TRBV6-2/TRBV6-3,CASSYPTTRRGPNYEQYF,TGTGCCAGCAGTTACCCCACCACCAGGAGGGGCCCAAACTACGAGCAGTACTTC
TRBD1,many,TRBJ2-1,TRBV18,CASSTEDEGANEQFF,TGTGCCAGCTCAACCGAGGACGAGGGGGCCAATGAGCAGTTCTTC
NA,NA,TRBJ1-2,TRBV20-1,CSAPSALYGYTF,TGCAGTGCTCCCTCAGCATTATATGGCTACACCTTC
TRBD1,NA,TRBJ1-6,TRBV7-2,CASSLVRDSNSPLHF,TGTGCCAGCAGCTTAGTTCGGGACAGTAATTCACCCCTCCACTTT
NA,NA,TRBJ1-1,TRBV30,CAWTFSGGPEAFF,TGTGCCTGGACCTTCTCGGGTGGCCCTGAAGCTTTCTTT
NA,few,TRBJ2-3,TRBV9,CASSPRDDDTDTQYF,TGTGCCAGCAGCCCCCGGGACGACGACACAGATACGCAGTATTTT
NA,NA,TRBJ1-2,TRBV12-3/TRBV12-4,CASSLAAGRGYTF,TGTGCCAGCAGTTTAGCAGCAGGGAGAGGCTACACCTTC
NA,many,TRBJ2-1,TRBV6-6,CASTDNYSYNEQFF,TGTGCCAGCACCGACAACTACTCCTACAATGAGCAGTTCTTC
TRBD1,NA,TRBJ1-1,TRBV6-5,CASSYSQGGQAFF,TGTGCCAGCAGTTACTCGCAGGGGGGGCAGGCTTTCTTT
NA,few,TRBJ2-5,TRBV6-2/TRBV6-3,CASSPLLVGGTQYF,TGTGCCAGCAGCCCTCTCCTAGTAGGGGGGACCCAGTACTTC
NA,many,TRBJ1-2,TRBV14,CASSQGRNYGYTF,TGTGCCAGCAGCCAAGGACGGAACTATGGCTACACCTTC